The clone carrying this TCR beta chain came up a few times. TCRdb's copy holds only in-frame clones and misses some; the assay was immunoSEQ multiplex PCR. This sample has approximately 350,000 clones, with around nine tenths found just once. Per the germline V gene, CDR1 is KGHSH and CDR2 is LQKENI. The V end lost 6 bases, the J end lost 2 bases, and 10 bases lay between the germline ends. CDR3 length: 13 amino acids. These data are taken from a study of blood T cell repertoires in COVID-19. Study information: Some COVID-19 samples were acute and others convalescent; all came from the United States, Italy and Spain. T cells, B-cell-depleted T cells, or PBMCs provided the cDNA or gDNA that served as material.

This chain joins TRBV18 and TRBJ1-2; D unresolved. The sequencing sample was made of peripheral blood. This clonotype originated in a woman between 18 and 30 years old who had recovered from COVID-19. Here the CDR3 reads CASSPGWNYGYTF. Here the CDR3 DNA reads TGTGCCAGCTCCCCAGGCTGGAACTATGGCTACACCTTC.